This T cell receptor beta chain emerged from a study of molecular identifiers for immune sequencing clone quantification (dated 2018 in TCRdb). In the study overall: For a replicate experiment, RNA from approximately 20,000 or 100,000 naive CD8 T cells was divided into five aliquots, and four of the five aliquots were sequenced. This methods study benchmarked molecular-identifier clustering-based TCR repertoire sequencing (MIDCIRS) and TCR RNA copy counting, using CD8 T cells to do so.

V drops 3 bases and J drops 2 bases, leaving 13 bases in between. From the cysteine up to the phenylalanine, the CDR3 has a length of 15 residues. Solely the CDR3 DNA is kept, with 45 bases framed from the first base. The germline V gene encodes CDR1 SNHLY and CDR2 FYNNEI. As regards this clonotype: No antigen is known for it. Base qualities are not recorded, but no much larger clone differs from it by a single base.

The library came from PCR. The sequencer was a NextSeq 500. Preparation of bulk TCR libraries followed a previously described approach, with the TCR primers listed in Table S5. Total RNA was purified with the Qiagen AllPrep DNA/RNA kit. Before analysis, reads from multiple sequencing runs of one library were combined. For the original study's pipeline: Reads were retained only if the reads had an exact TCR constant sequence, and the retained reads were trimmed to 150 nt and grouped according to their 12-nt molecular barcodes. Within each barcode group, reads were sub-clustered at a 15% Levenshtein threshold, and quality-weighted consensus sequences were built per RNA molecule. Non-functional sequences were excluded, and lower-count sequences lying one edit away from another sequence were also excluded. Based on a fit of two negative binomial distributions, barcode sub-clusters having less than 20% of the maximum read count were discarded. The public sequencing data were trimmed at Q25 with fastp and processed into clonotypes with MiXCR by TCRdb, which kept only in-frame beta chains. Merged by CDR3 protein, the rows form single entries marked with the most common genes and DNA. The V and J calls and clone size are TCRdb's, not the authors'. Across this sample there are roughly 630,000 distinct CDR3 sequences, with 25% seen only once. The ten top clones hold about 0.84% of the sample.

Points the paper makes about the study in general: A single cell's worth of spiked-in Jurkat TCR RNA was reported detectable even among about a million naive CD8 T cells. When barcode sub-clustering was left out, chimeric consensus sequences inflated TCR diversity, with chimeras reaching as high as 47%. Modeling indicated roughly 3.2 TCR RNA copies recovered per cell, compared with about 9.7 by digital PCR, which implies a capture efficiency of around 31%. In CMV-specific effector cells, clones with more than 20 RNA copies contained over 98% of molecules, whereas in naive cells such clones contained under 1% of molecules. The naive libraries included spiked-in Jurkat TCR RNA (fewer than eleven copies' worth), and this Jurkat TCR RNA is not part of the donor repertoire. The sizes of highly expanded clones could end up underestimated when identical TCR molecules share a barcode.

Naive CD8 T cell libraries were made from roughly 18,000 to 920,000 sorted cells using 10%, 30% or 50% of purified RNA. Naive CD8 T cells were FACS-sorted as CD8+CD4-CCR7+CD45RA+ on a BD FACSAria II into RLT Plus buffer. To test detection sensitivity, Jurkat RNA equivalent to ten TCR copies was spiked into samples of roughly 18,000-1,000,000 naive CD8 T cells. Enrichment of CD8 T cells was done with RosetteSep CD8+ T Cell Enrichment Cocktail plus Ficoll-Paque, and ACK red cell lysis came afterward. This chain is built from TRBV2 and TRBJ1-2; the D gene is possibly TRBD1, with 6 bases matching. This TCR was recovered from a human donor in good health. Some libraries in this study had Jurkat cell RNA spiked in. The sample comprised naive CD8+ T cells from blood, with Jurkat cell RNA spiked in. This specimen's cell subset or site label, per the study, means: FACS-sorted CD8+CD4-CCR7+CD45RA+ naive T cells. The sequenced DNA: TGTGCCAGCAGTGAGGGGGCGCGTAGGAACTATGGCTACACCTTC. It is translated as CASSEGARRNYGYTF.